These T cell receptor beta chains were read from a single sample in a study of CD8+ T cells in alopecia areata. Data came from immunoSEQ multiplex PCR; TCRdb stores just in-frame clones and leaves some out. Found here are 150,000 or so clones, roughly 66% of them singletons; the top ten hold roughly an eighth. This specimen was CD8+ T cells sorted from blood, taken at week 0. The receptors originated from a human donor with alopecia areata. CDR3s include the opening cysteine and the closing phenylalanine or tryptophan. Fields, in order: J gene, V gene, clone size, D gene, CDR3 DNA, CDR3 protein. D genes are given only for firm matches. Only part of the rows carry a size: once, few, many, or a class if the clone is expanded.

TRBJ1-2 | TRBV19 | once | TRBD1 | TGTGCCAGTAGTCCGAAGACAGGGATATATGGCTACACCTTC | CASSPKTGIYGYTF
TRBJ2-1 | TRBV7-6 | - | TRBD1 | TGTGCCAGCAGTCCAAGGGGACAGGGCCCGTACAATGAGCAGTTCTTC | CASSPRGQGPYNEQFF
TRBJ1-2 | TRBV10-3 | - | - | TGTGCCACCACGACCGCTACCCATGGCTACACCTTC | CATTTATHGYTF
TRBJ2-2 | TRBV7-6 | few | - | TGTGCCAGCAGCTCTATGAGCCGGGAGCTGTTTTTT | CASSSMSRELFF
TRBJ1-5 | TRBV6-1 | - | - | TGTGCCAGCAGTGAAGGGACACAACATCAGCCCCAGCATTTT | CASSEGTQHQPQHF
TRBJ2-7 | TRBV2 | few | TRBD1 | TGTGCCAGCAGTGAGAGGGGGACAGGGGCCGGCTACGAGCAGTACTTC | CASSERGTGAGYEQYF
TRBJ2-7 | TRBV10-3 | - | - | TGTGCCATCAGTGGCGGACAGCGATCCTACGAGCAGTACTTC | CAISGGQRSYEQYF
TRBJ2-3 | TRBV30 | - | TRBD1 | TGTGCCTGGAGTACACAGGGGGCGCTAGCAGATACGCAGTATTTT | CAWSTQGALADTQYF
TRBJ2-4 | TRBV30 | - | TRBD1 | TGTGCCTGGAGTGGGGACAGTGAAGCCAAAAACATTCAGTACTTC | CAWSGDSEAKNIQYF
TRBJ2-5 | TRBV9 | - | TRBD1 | TGTGCCAGCAACGTCAGGGGGCTCCAAGAGACCCAGTACTTC | CASNVRGLQETQYF
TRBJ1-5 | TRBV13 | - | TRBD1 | TGTGCCAGCAGCTCTCGGGGACAGGGGTTGGATCAGCCCCAGCATTTT | CASSSRGQGLDQPQHF
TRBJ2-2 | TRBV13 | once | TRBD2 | TGTGCCAGCAGCTTCGGCGGGGGACCGAACACCGGGGAGCTGTTTTTT | CASSFGGGPNTGELFF
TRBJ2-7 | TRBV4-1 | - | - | TGCGCCAGCAGCCGGGGGGGCGACGAGCAGTACTTC | CASSRGGDEQYF
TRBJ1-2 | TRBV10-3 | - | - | TGTGCCATCAGTGAAAGCCGACAACTTAACTATGGCTACACCTTC | CAISESRQLNYGYTF
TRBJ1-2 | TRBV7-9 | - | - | TGTGCCAGCAGCTTATCGAATGACGACAGAGCCTATGGCTACACCTTC | CASSLSNDDRAYGYTF
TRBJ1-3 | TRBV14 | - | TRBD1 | TGTGCCAGCAGCCAGACAGGGCGCGGAAACACCATATATTTT | CASSQTGRGNTIYF
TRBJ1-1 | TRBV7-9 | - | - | TGTGCCAGCAGCCAGAACACTGAAGCTTTCTTT | CASSQNTEAFF
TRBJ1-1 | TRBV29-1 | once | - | TGCAGCGTTGAAATTTTTCAGGGGAGGTCTGAAGCTTTCTTT | CSVEIFQGRSEAFF
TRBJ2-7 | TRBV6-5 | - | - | TGTGCCAGCAGAGAGGGGCGGGAGCAGTACTTC | CASREGREQYF
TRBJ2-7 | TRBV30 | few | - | TGTGCCTGGAGTTTCGGAGAGTACGAGCAGTACTTC | CAWSFGEYEQYF
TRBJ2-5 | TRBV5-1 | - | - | TGCGCCAGCAGCTTGAGGGAGACCCAGTACTTC | CASSLRETQYF
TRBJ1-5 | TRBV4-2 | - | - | TGTGCCAGCAGCCAAGAGGACAGCCTCAATCAGCCCCAGCATTTT | CASSQEDSLNQPQHF
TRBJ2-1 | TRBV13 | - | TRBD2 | TGTGCCAGCAGCCCCCAAGCTAGCGGGGGCGCGAATGAGCAGTTCTTC | CASSPQASGGANEQFF
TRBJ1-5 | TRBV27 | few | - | TGTGCCAGCAGTTTTTTTAGCAATCAGCCCCAGCATTTT | CASSFFSNQPQHF
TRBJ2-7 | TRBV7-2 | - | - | TGTGCCAGCAGCTTAGTCGGCGGTGGCGCCGAGCAGTACTTC | CASSLVGGGAEQYF
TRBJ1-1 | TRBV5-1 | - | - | TGCGCCAGCAGCTTGGCAGGGGTAGAGGACACTGAAGCTTTCTTT | CASSLAGVEDTEAFF
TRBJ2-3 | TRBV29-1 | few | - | TGCAGCGTTGATCCGGGGGCCACAGATACGCAGTATTTT | CSVDPGATDTQYF
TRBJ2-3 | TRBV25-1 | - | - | TGTGCCAGCAGTGCGGGACGTTACACAGATACGCAGTATTTT | CASSAGRYTDTQYF
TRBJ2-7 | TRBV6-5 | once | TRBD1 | TGTGCCAGCCGACAGGGAAACGGGGCCTCCTACGAGCAGTACTTC | CASRQGNGASYEQYF
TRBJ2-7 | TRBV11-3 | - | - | TGTGCCAGCAGCCAAGATTCCTACGAGCAGTACTTC | CASSQDSYEQYF
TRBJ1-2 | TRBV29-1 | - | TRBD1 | TGCAGCGTTCCCGACAGGGACTATGGCTACACCTTC | CSVPDRDYGYTF
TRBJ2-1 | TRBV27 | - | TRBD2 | TGTGCCAGCGCCGCGGGGGGGGCCTATGAGCAGTTCTTC | CASAAGGAYEQFF
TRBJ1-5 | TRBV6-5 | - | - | TGTGCCAGCAGTTACGGCCAGGGTCAGCCCCAGCATTTT | CASSYGQGQPQHF
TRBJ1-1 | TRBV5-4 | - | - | TGTGCCAGCAGCTTGCGCGGCAACACTGAAGCTTTCTTT | CASSLRGNTEAFF
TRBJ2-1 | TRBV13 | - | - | TGTGCCAGCAGCTTAGAACAGGGTCAACATGAGCAGTTCTTC | CASSLEQGQHEQFF
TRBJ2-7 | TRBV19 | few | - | TGTGCCAGTAGTATAACTGGGGGAGCCTACGAGCAGTACTTC | CASSITGGAYEQYF
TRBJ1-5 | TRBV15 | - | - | TGTGCCACCAGCAGAGAAAGGGTTGGGGGTCAGCCCCAGCATTTT | CATSRERVGGQPQHF
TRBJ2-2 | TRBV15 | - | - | TGTGCCACCAGCAGAGGCCTCCAGGGATTTGGCGGGGAGCTGTTTTTT | CATSRGLQGFGGELFF
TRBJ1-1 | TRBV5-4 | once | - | TGTGCCAGCAGCTTACGGGGGGTCGCTGAAGCTTTCTTT | CASSLRGVAEAFF
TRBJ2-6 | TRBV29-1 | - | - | TGCAGCGCCCGGGACCAGGGTTCTGGGGCCAACGTCCTGACTTTC | CSARDQGSGANVLTF
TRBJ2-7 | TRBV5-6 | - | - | TGTGCCAGCAGCGTAAGCTCCTACGAGCAGTACTTC | CASSVSSYEQYF
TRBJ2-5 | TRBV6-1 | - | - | TGTGCCAGCAGTGAATTCGGGACACTACAAGAGACCCAGTACTTC | CASSEFGTLQETQYF
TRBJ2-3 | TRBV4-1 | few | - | TGCGCCAGCAGGGGGGGAGATACGCAGTATTTT | CASRGGDTQYF
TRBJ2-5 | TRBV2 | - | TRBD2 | TGTGCCAGCAAACTAGCGGGGGGACCGGGAGAGACCCAGTACTTC | CASKLAGGPGETQYF
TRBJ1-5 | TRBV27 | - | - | TGTGCCAGCAGTTACTCGGGTAATCAGCCCCAGCATTTT | CASSYSGNQPQHF
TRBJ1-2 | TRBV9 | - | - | TGTGCCAGCAGCGGAGCCAGGGGCTTGGATGGCTACACCTTC | CASSGARGLDGYTF
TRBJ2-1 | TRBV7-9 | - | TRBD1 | TGTGCCAGCAGCCGTTTAGGGGGCGGAGATGAGCAGTTCTTC | CASSRLGGGDEQFF
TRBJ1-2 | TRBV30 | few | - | TGTGCCTGGAGTAGTGACTATGGCTACACCTTC | CAWSSDYGYTF
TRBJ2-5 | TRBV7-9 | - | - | TGTGCCAGCAGGGATACAGGGATCAGGGAGACCCAGTACTTC | CASRDTGIRETQYF
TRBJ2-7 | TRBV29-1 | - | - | TGCAGCGTGGGGGGGGGACAGACCTACGAGCAGTACTTC | CSVGGGQTYEQYF
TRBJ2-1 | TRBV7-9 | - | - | TGTGCCAGCAGCTTAGGCAGCGACAATGAGCAGTTCTTC | CASSLGSDNEQFF
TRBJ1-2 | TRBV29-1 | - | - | TGCAGCGTTCAGGCAGATTATGGCTACACCTTC | CSVQADYGYTF
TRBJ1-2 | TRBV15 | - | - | TGTGCCACCAGCAGAGATGAGGGATACTATGGCTACACCTTC | CATSRDEGYYGYTF
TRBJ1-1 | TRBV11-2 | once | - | TGTGGCACTACGGCGATGAACACTGAAGCTTTCTTT | CGTTAMNTEAFF
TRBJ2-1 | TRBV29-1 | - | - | TGCAGCGTTGACGGGGACACTAAGTACAATGAGCATTTCTTC | CSVDGDTKYNEHFF
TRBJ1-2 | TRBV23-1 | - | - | TGCGCCAGCAGGCCACAGGGCATCAGCTATGGCTACACCTTC | CASRPQGISYGYTF
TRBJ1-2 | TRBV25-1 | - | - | TGTGCCAGCAGTGACGGGGGGAGATCGTATGGCTACACCTTC | CASSDGGRSYGYTF
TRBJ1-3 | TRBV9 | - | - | TGTGCCAGCGAGGGGTCTTTCTCTGGAAACACCATATATTTT | CASEGSFSGNTIYF
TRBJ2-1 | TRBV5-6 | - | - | TGTGCCAGCAGCTCGAGGGGAACTCTCTACAATGAGCAGTTCTTC | CASSSRGTLYNEQFF
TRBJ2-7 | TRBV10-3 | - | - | TGTGCCATCAGTGAGACGGCGGACGAGCAGTACTTC | CAISETADEQYF